The 9 T cell receptor beta chains listed next were all sequenced from one sample in a study of regulatory T cells in long-lasting Graves disease (dated by TCRdb to the early 2020s). Library preparation employed multiplex PCR. Sequencing was carried out with an Illumina HiSeq 4000. iRepertoire HTBI primers and Arm-PCR amplification of CDR3 regions were used to construct TCR beta libraries. In TCRdb, the public reads were trimmed at Q25 with fastp and aligned with MiXCR, with productive beta chains retained. Each CDR3 protein gets just one entry, which takes the most common genes and DNA from the rows behind it. Counted in this sample were about 440,000 distinct CDR3 sequences; less than 20% of them appeared once. The ten largest make up roughly 23% of the sample. Taken with the paper, the label for time point translates to: newly diagnosed GD, antithyroid drugs for less than 3 months. For both TCR sequencing and RNA sequencing, RNA was extracted from PBMCs using TRIzol.

This same sample was also taken into another study, of T cells in Graves' hyperthyroidism and ophthalmopathy.

Sequencing was performed on peripheral blood mononuclear cells (PBMCs), taken at new diagnosis, from a patient treated with antithyroid drugs. Receptors originate from a woman aged 18-29 years with Graves disease. Donor details come from another sample of the same person, matched by shared clones.

There are many counts of this clonotype. The chain recombines TRBV24-1 with TRBJ2-1, with 8 bases identical to TRBD2. The CDR3 runs 17 residues. J was trimmed by 4 bases and V by 3 bases; bases with no gene match: 10. Looked up from germline, CDR1 is KGHDR and CDR2 is SFDVKD. CDR3 DNA: TGTGCCACCAGTGATACTACCCCTACTAGCGGATACAATGAGCAGTTCTTC. Translation gives CATSDTTPTSGYNEQFF.

The chain carries TRBV3-1 and TRBJ1-3; no reliable D call. The CDR3 loop spans 14 amino acids. V was clipped by 5 bases and J by 0 bases, with 8 bases between them. Per the germline V gene, CDR1 is LGHDT and CDR2 is YNNKEL (reference sequence). CDR3 DNA: TGTGCCAGCAGCTTATCGGCCTCTGGAAACACCATATATTTT. Translation gives CASSLSASGNTIYF.

On this clonotype itself: A read error may be the cause here, since a much bigger clone is one base away. The rearrangement links TRBV20-1 to TRBJ2-1; possibly TRBD1 for D (6 bases). The germline V gene has CDR1 DFQATT and CDR2 SNEGSKA (reference sequence). There are 14 residues in the CDR3. CDR3 residues: CGAKGQISYNEQFF. As DNA, the CDR3 is TGCGGTGCCAAAGGACAGATCTCCTACAATGAGCAGTTCTTC.

This clonotype came up a few times. This sequence joins TRBV9 and TRBJ1-2; D ambiguous. This CDR3 has 15 amino acids. The germline V gene has CDR1 SGDLS and CDR2 YYNGEE. V gave up 5 bases and J gave up 0 bases, with 14 bases separating them. CDR3 amino acids: CASSSEEGANYGYTF. CDR3 sequence (DNA): TGTGCCAGCAGTTCAGAGGAGGGAGCTAACTATGGCTACACCTTC.

There are a few counts of this clonotype. This sequence joins TRBV6-5 and TRBJ2-1; a possible D gene is TRBD2 (6 bases). V dropped 4 bases and J dropped 1 base, with 23 bases sitting between them. This CDR3 is 19 amino acids long. Germline assignment: CDR1 MNHEY and CDR2 SVGAGI. The CDR3 protein is CASSLDGDPTAGSYNEQFF. Written as DNA, the CDR3 is TGTGCCAGCAGTTTGGACGGGGACCCCACCGCGGGGTCCTACAATGAGCAGTTCTTC.

This clonotype turned up a few times. The J gene is TRBJ1-6, the V gene TRBV6-1; a weak D match, TRBD1 (5 bases). The CDR3 is 13 residues long. The germline CDR1 and CDR2 sequences are MNHNS and SASEGT. Trimming shortened V by 6 bases and J by 9 bases, and 12 bases separated the two germline ends. CDR3 sequence reads: CASRAGLPSPLHF. CDR3 DNA: TGTGCCAGCAGAGCGGGACTTCCTTCACCCCTCCACTTT.

As regards this clonotype: This may arise from a read error, as a much more abundant clone is one base away. The conserved closing phenylalanine or tryptophan is absent in this CDR3, likely reflecting a read error. The chain recombines TRBV7-3 with TRBJ2-1; D is perhaps TRBD2 (7 bases). V lost 6 bases to trimming and J lost 9 bases, with 15 bases between them. The CDR3 contains 13 residues. Looked up from germline, CDR1 is SGHTA and CDR2 is FQGTGA. Written as DNA, the CDR3 is TGTGCCAGCAGTGAAGGGGGGGGGCGTGAGCAGTTCTCC. It yields the protein CASSEGGGREQFS.

A note on this clonotype: Sequence at one end of the junction differs from germline and may be a read error. The chain recombines TRBV19 with TRBJ2-1; maybe TRBD2 (6 bases). The germline gives CDR1 LNHDA, CDR2 SQIVND (reference sequence). This CDR3 has 15 residues. The CDR3 is CASSIGGGPLNGQFF. CDR3 sequence (DNA): TGTGCCAGTAGTATCGGGGGAGGCCCCCTCAATGGGCAGTTCTTC.

This clonotype has just a few counts. The chain is built from TRBV7-3 and TRBJ1-2, with a weak D call TRBD1 (6 bases). Germline V gene data show CDR1 as SGHTA and CDR2 as FQGTGA. Trimming pared 5 bases from V and 0 bases from J, leaving 7 bases between. The CDR3 loop spans 13 amino acids. The CDR3 loop reads CASSDRPNYGYTF. The CDR3 DNA reads TGTGCCAGCAGCGACAGGCCTAACTATGGCTACACCTTC.